This passage covers 25 T cell receptor beta chains from one sample sequenced in a study of human T cells and chemical hapten exposure. Time point noted: patch test 2, 6 weeks after DPC sensitization. Treatment reported: therapeutic diphenylcyclopropenone sensitization with weekly scalp DPC. TCRdb re-derived calls from the RACE reads in MiXCR, one entry per CDR3 protein. The data show tens of thousands of distinct CDR3 sequences, 10% seen once. Sequenced material: whole blood, taken in connection with sensitization to the hapten diphenylcyclopropenone (DPC). The receptors shown here come from a woman aged 45-65 years with alopecia areata. Some clones in this sample may be carry-over from other donors' samples.

V gene TRBV6-6 combines with J gene TRBJ2-7; TRBD2 is a possible D gene (5 bases). The V end lost 6 bases, the J end lost 3 bases, and 9 bases lay between the germline ends. CDR3 length equals 12 residues. Per the germline V gene, CDR1 is MNHNY and CDR2 is SVGAGI (reference sequence). Here the CDR3 DNA reads TGTGCCAGCAGCCGAGGGAACTACGAGCAGTACTTC. Translated: CASSRGNYEQYF.

This clonotype has ten or more counts. The CDR3 loop reads CASSYSIYLANTEAFF. For the CDR3, the DNA is TGTGCCAGCAGTTACTCGATCTATCTGGCGAACACTGAAGCTTTCTTT. The rearrangement joins TRBV6-5 to TRBJ1-1, with unresolved D. This CDR3 contains 16 residues. V lost 0 bases and J lost 1, with 12 bases in between. Germline CDR1 and CDR2: MNHEY and SVGAGI.

This clonotype was observed a handful of times. The chain recombines TRBV11-2 with TRBJ1-1; 10 positions agree with TRBD1. This CDR3 has 15 residues. The V gene end was trimmed by 5 bases and the J gene end by 5 bases; junction bases not matched to a gene: 8. Per the germline V gene, CDR1 is SGHAT and CDR2 is FQNNGV. The CDR3 DNA sequence: TGTGCCAGCAGCGCGGGACAGGGGTGGGATACTGAAGCTTTCTTT. The encoded protein is CASSAGQGWDTEAFF. Supplemented by reference TRBV11-2 and TRBJ1-1, the full variable domain reads EAGVAQSPRYKIIEKRQSVAFWCNPISGHATLYWYQQILGQGPKLLIQFQNNGVVDDSQLPKDRFSAERLKGVDSTLKIQPAKLEDSAVYLCASSAGQGWDTEAFFGQGTRLTVV.

V is TRBV20-1 and J is TRBJ1-3, with D possibly being TRBD1 (6 bases). CDR1 DFQATT and CDR2 SNEGSKA come from the germline V gene (reference sequence). CDR3 length: 16 amino acids. V dropped 3 bases and J dropped 3 bases, with 18 bases sitting between them. CDR3 nucleotides: TGCAGTGCTAGCCACGATACGGGGGGCGGTGGAAACACCATATATTTT. It is translated as CSASHDTGGGGNTIYF.

This clonotype was detected a few times. The genes are TRBV23-1 and TRBJ1-5, with a tentative D call TRBD1 (5 bases). TRBV23-1 is an ORF, and what it does is uncertain. The CDR3 is 19 residues long. Trimming pared 4 bases from V and 1 base from J, leaving 23 bases between. The CDR3 protein is CASSLPTRTGWYSNQPQHF. CDR3 coding DNA: TGCGCCAGCAGTCTACCTACACGAACAGGATGGTACAGCAATCAGCCCCAGCATTTT.

This clonotype was counted many times. This sequence joins TRBV5-1 and TRBJ2-6; no definite D call. In germline, CDR1 is SGHRS, CDR2 YFSETQ. Trimming took off 0 bases at V and 1 base at J, with 5 bases between the two ends. The CDR3 totals 15 residues. The CDR3: CASSLVESGANVLTF. As DNA, the CDR3 is TGCGCCAGCAGCTTGGTAGAATCTGGGGCCAACGTCCTGACTTTC.

The gene calls are TRBV29-1 and TRBJ1-1; no clear D. CDR1 and CDR2 (germline): SQVTM, ANQGSEA. This CDR3 is 11 amino acids long. V was shortened by 7 bases and J by 1 base, with 7 bases between the two germline ends. The CDR3 bases are TGCAGCGCCCGACGGAACACTGAAGCTTTCTTT. Translating it yields CSARRNTEAFF.

This clonotype was detected only once. Just one base apart from a much larger clone, this may be a read error. The genes are TRBV4-1 and TRBJ2-1, with D maybe TRBD1 (6 bases). The V and J ends lost 6 bases and 1 base respectively, with 16 bases between them. There are 16 residues in the CDR3. The germline V gene has CDR1 MGHRA and CDR2 YSYEKL. The CDR3 nucleotides are TGCGCCAGCAGAGGATACCAGGGGCGGTCCTACAATGAGCAGTTCTTC. Its translation: CASRGYQGRSYNEQFF.

There are many counts of this clonotype. V usage is TRBV4-1 and J usage is TRBJ2-2; weak D call: TRBD2 (5 bases). The CDR3 consists of 15 residues. In germline, CDR1 is MGHRA, CDR2 YSYEKL. Trimming removed 3 bases at V and 1 base at J, with 9 bases between. The CDR3 region is CASSQPSLNTGELFF. DNA for the CDR3: TGCGCCAGCAGCCAGCCTAGCCTGAACACCGGGGAGCTGTTTTTT.

As DNA, the CDR3 is TGTGCCAGCAGCCGGGACACCTGGGATGGGGAGCTGTTTTTT. Amino acid sequence: CASSRDTWDGELFF. The chain joins TRBV3-1 to TRBJ2-2, with a tentative D call TRBD1 (6 bases). Per the germline V gene, CDR1 is LGHDT and CDR2 is YNNKEL (reference sequence). Between the trimmed V and J ends, which lost 4 bases and 8 bases, there was a span of 14 bases. This CDR3 comprises 14 residues. The entire variable domain, with the rest obtained from reference TRBV3-1 and TRBJ2-2, is as follows: DTAVSQTPKYLVTQMGNDKSIKCEQNLGHDTMYWYKQDSKKFLKIMFSYNNKELIINETVPNRFSPKSPDKAHLNLHINSLELGDSAVYFCASSRDTWDGELFFGEGSRLTVL.

Points on this clonotype: A read error may be the cause here, since a much bigger clone is one base away. This chain uses TRBV18 with TRBJ1-2; 7 bases map to TRBD1. The CDR3 consists of 13 residues. CDR1 and CDR2 from the germline V gene are KGHSH and LQKENI. The CDR3: CANSPLDRDGYTF. CDR3 sequence (DNA): TGTGCCAACTCACCCCTCGACAGGGATGGCTACACCTTC.

A single count supports this clonotype. The chain uses TRBV4-1 and TRBJ2-7; 9 nucleotides match TRBD1. The CDR3 covers 15 residues. The J segment lost 0 bases and the V segment lost 4 bases, leaving 4 bases of the junction unmatched. Germline V gene data show CDR1 as MGHRA and CDR2 as YSYEKL. The CDR3 bases are TGCGCCAGCAGCCCAGGACAGGGGCCCTCCTACGAGCAGTACTTC. It encodes CASSPGQGPSYEQYF.

This clonotype appeared many times. The chain couples TRBV2 to TRBJ1-2; D is unresolved. This CDR3 is 15 amino acids long. Germline CDR1 and CDR2: SNHLY and FYNNEI. Trimming took off 3 bases at V and 4 bases at J, with 15 bases between the two ends. The CDR3 region is CASSDRLGRLYGYTF. CDR3 bases: TGTGCCAGCAGTGATCGACTTGGACGGCTCTATGGCTACACCTTC.

This clonotype was counted between two and nine times. The chain has TRBV28 and TRBJ1-1; a weak D match, TRBD1 (5 bases). V was cut by 3 bases and J by 8 bases, with 7 bases left in between. This CDR3 region has 11 residues. Germline V gene data show CDR1 as MDHEN and CDR2 as SYDVKM. The CDR3 region is CASSLEGEAFF. The CDR3 DNA reads as TGTGCCAGCAGTTTGGAGGGGGAAGCTTTCTTT.

This clonotype was recorded once. The V gene is TRBV9, the J gene TRBJ2-2; no clear D gene. With 0 bases removed from V and 10 bases from J, the gap between germline ends came to 10 bases. The CDR3 sequence is 13 residues long. Germline loops: CDR1 SGDLS, CDR2 YYNGEE. CDR3 nucleotides: TGTGCCAGCAGCGTAGCTTGGAGTGAGGAGCTGTTTTTT. This codes for CASSVAWSEELFF.

This clonotype was seen many times. The chain has TRBV27 and TRBJ2-7, with D hard to call. The germline V gene encodes CDR1 MNHEY and CDR2 SMNVEV (reference sequence). The CDR3 sequence is 14 residues long. Trimming took off 6 bases at V and 2 bases at J, with 14 bases between the two ends. CDR3 residues: CASRRGEPPYEQYF. The CDR3 region has the DNA TGTGCCAGCAGACGTGGAGAGCCCCCCTACGAGCAGTACTTC.

This clonotype was recorded many times. This chain links TRBV6-5 with TRBJ2-1; 8 bases fit TRBD1. The J segment lost 7 bases and the V segment lost 0 bases, leaving 11 bases of the junction unmatched. The CDR3 contains 17 residues. The germline CDR1 and CDR2 sequences are MNHEY and SVGAGI. CDR3 sequence reads: CASSYSIGQGAPNEQFF. For the CDR3, the DNA is TGTGCCAGCAGTTACTCGATCGGCCAGGGGGCGCCGAATGAGCAGTTCTTC.

This clonotype was found a few times. The V gene is TRBV18, the J gene TRBJ2-4; D remains ambiguous. The CDR3 is 16 residues long. The germline V gene encodes CDR1 KGHSH and CDR2 LQKENI. V lost 3 bases and J lost 0, with 12 bases in between. CDR3: CASSPVRSLAKNIQYF. For the CDR3, the DNA is TGTGCCAGCTCACCTGTTCGGAGTCTAGCCAAAAACATTCAGTACTTC.

The chain recombines TRBV29-1 with TRBJ1-1, with D maybe TRBD1 (5 bases). This CDR3 region has 13 residues. V was trimmed by 1 base and J by 3 bases, leaving 9 bases between them. Germline-derived CDR1 and CDR2 are SQVTM and ANQGSEA. CDR3 protein: CSVEGRVYTEAFF. The CDR3 bases are TGCAGCGTTGAAGGCAGGGTATACACTGAAGCTTTCTTT.

J is TRBJ2-5 and V is TRBV27, with D hard to call. Deletions cut 2 bases from V and 1 base from J, with 11 bases between. The CDR3 has 15 residues. The germline V gene has CDR1 MNHEY and CDR2 SMNVEV (reference sequence). The CDR3 region has the DNA TGTGCCAGCAGTTTAAGACCCCGGGCCCAAGAGACCCAGTACTTC. Translated, it gives CASSLRPRAQETQYF.

In its sample, this clonotype was seen a few times. The V and J genes are TRBV12-5 and TRBJ1-5; 7 nucleotides line up with TRBD1. CDR3 length: 15 residues. Trimming removed 1 base from V and 2 bases from J; junction bases left unmatched: 2. Germline V gene data show CDR1 as LGHNT and CDR2 as FRNRAP. CDR3 sequence reads: CASGLETGGNQPQHF. The DNA for the CDR3 is TGTGCTAGTGGTTTGGAAACAGGGGGCAATCAGCCCCAGCATTTT.

This clonotype was detected ten times or more. The gene calls are TRBV15 and TRBJ1-1; tentatively, D is TRBD1 (5 bases). CDR1 is LNHNV, CDR2 YYDKDF, per germline (reference sequence). Trimming removed 3 bases at V and 1 base at J, with 6 bases between. The length of the CDR3 is 13 residues. The CDR3 reads CATSRGPNTEAFF. The CDR3 coding sequence is TGTGCCACCAGCAGGGGACCGAACACTGAAGCTTTCTTT.

The rearrangement links TRBV20-1 to TRBJ1-5, with D maybe TRBD1 (5 bases). The length of the CDR3 is 13 residues. The V gene's germline CDR1 is DFQATT and CDR2 SNEGSKA (reference sequence). V was clipped by 3 bases and J by 7 bases, with 13 bases between them. The CDR3 DNA follows: TGCAGTGCTAGGGGGCCAGACTCCCAGCCCCAGCATTTT. Its translation is CSARGPDSQPQHF.

This chain links TRBV27 with TRBJ1-1; a possible D gene is TRBD1 (6 bases). V lost 2 bases and J lost 4, with 14 bases in between. This CDR3 spans 15 amino acids. CDR1 is MNHEY and CDR2 is SMNVEV in the germline V gene (reference sequence). For the CDR3, the DNA is TGTGCCAGCAGTTTAAGTACAGGGAAGGCCACTGAAGCTTTCTTT. Its translation: CASSLSTGKATEAFF.

The V and J genes are TRBV19 and TRBJ2-1; either TRBD1 or TRBD2 may fit D (6 bases each). The CDR3 length is 14 residues. CDR1 LNHDA and CDR2 SQIVND come from the germline V gene (reference sequence). Trimming shortened V by 7 bases and J by 7 bases, and 17 bases separated the two germline ends. CDR3 DNA: TGTGCCAGTATCGGCAGGGGAGGATCAAATGAGCAGTTCTTC. Protein product: CASIGRGGSNEQFF.